The source of this T cell receptor beta chain is a study of blood T cells in healthy people across ages. Germline V gene lookup returns CDR1 LGHNA and CDR2 YSLEER. The CDR3 totals 19 residues. The ends lost 1 base at V and 3 bases at J; junction bases unmatched: 17. PCR was performed a second time for roughly 7 to 12 cycles using a sample-barcoded 5' primer and a J-beta primer mix. MiXCR was run by TCRdb on the 5' RACE reads, yielding one entry per CDR3 protein. The sample carries 1 million to 1.2 million distinct CDR3 sequences, 30% to 40% recorded once. Sequencing was carried out using blood. This chain uses TRBV4-3 with TRBJ1-2, with 7 bases identical to TRBD1. This clonotype was obtained from a man between 18 and 35 years old in good health. The CDR3 loop reads CASSQVGPTGARGYYGYTF. DNA for the CDR3: TGCGCCAGCAGCCAAGTAGGGCCCACAGGGGCCAGGGGATACTATGGCTACACCTTC.